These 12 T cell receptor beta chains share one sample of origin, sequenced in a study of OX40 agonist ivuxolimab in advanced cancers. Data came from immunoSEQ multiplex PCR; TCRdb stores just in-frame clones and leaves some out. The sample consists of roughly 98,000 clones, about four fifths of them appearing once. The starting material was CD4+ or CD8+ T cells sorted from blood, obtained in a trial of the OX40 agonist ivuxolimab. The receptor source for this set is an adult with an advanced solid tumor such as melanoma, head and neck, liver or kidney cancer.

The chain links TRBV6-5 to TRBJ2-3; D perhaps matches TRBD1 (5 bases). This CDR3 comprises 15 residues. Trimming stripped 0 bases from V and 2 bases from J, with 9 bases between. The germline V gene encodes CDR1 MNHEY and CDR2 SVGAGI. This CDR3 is CASSYSDRTTDTQYF. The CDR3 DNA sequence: TGTGCCAGCAGTTACTCAGACAGAACCACAGATACGCAGTATTTT.

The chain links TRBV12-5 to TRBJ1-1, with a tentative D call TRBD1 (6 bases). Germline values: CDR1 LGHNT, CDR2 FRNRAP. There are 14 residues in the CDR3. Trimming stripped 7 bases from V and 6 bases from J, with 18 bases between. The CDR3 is CASEPRGADAEAFF. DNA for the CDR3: TGTGCTAGTGAACCCCGGGGGGCGGATGCTGAAGCTTTCTTT.

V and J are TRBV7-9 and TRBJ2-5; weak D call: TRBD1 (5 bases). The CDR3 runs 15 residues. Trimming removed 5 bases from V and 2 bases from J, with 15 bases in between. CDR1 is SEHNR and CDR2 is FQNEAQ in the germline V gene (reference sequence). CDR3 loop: CASSIGQVEQETQYF. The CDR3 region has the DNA TGTGCCAGCAGCATCGGACAAGTGGAACAAGAGACCCAGTACTTC.

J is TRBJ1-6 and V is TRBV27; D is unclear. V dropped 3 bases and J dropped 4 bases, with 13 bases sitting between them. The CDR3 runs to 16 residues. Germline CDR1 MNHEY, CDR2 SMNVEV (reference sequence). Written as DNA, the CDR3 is TGTGCCAGCAGTTTCTCCGGCCTCCCGTATAATTCACCCCTCCACTTT. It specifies CASSFSGLPYNSPLHF.

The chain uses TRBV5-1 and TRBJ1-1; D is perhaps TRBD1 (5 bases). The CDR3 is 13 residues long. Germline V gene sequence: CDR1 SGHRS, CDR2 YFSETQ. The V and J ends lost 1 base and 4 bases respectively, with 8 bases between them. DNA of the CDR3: TGCGCCAGCAGCTTGTTCCAGGGCACTGAAGCTTTCTTT. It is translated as CASSLFQGTEAFF.

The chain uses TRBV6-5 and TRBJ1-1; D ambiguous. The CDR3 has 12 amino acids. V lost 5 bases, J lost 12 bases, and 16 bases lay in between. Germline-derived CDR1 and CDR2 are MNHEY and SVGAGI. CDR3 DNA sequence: TGTGCCAGCAGTCCCGGCGGAGGTCGATCTTTCTTT. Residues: CASSPGGGRSFF.

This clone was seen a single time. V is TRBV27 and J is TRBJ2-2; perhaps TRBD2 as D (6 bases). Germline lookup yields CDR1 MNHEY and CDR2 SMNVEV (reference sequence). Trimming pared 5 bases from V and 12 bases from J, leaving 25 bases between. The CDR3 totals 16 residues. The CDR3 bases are TGTGCCAGCAGTCCCGAGACTAGAAAGGCGACGGGGAAGCTGTTTTTT. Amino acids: CASSPETRKATGKLFF.

CDR3 coding DNA: TGTGCCTGGAGTGTTGGTTCGGGACTAGCGGGAGGGGTTCAAGAGACCCAGTACTTC. It translates to CAWSVGSGLAGGVQETQYF. This chain uses TRBV30 with TRBJ2-5; 16 nucleotides align to TRBD2. CDR3 length: 19 amino acids. The ends lost 0 bases at V and 2 bases at J; junction bases unmatched: 9. CDR1 and CDR2 (germline): GTSNPN, SVGIG (reference sequence).

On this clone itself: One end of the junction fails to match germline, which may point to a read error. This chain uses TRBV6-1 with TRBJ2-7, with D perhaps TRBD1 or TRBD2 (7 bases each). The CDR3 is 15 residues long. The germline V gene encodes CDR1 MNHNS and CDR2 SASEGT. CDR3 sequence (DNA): TGTGCCCGCAGGGGGGGCGGGGGTTTCACCTACGAGCAGTACTTC. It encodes CARRGGGGFTYEQYF.

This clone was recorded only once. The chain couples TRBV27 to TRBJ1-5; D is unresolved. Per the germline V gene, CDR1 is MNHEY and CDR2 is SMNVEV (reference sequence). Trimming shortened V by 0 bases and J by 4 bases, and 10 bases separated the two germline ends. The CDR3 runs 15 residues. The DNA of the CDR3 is TGTGCCAGCAGTTTATCGCAGCTACCTAATCAGCCCCAGCATTTT. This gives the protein CASSLSQLPNQPQHF.

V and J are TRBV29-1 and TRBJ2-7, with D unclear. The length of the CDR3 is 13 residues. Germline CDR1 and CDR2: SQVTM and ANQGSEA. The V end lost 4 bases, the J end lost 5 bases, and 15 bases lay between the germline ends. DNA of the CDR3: TGCAGCGTTGTGGGTGGGCCAGTGGACGAGCAGTACTTC. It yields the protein CSVVGGPVDEQYF.

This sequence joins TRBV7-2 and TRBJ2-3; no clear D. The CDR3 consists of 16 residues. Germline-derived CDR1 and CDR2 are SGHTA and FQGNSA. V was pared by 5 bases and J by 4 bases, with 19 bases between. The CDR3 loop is CASSPTTSRGPDTQYF. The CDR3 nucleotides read TGTGCCAGCAGCCCAACGACTTCCCGTGGCCCAGATACGCAGTATTTT.